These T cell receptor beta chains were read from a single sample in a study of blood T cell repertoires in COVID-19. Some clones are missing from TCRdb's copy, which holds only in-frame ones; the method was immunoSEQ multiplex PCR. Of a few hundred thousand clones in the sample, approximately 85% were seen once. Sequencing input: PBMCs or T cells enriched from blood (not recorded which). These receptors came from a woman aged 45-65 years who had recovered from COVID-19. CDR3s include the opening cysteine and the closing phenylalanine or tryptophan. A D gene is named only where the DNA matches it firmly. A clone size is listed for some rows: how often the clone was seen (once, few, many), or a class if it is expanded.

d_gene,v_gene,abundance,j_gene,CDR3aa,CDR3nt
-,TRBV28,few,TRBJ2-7,CASAGVVSYEQYF,TGTGCCAGCGCAGGGGTTGTGTCCTACGAGCAGTACTTC
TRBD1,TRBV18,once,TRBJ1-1,CASLETGGTEAFF,TGTGCCAGCTTAGAGACAGGGGGCACTGAAGCTTTCTTT
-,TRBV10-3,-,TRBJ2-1,CAISLPGLQFF,TGTGCCATCAGTTTACCAGGGCTACAGTTCTTC
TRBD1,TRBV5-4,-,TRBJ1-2,CASSLIGTDYGYTF,TGTGCCAGCAGCTTGATCGGGACAGACTATGGCTACACCTTC
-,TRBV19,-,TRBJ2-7,CASSPGGVREQYF,TGTGCCAGTAGTCCTGGAGGGGTACGCGAGCAGTACTTC
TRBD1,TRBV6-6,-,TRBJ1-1,CASSIPQGVNTEAFF,TGTGCCAGCAGTATACCACAGGGGGTGAACACTGAAGCTTTCTTT
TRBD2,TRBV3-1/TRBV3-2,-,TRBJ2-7,CASSQSLSSGSRLHF,TGTGCCAGCAGCCAATCTCTCTCTAGCGGGAGTCGTTTGCACTTC
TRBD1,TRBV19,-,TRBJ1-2,CASSQGQGYYPDYGYTF,TGTGCCAGTAGCCAGGGACAGGGATATTATCCGGACTATGGCTACACCTTC
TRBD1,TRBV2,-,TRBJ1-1,CASKGQGARNTEAFF,TGTGCCAGCAAGGGACAGGGGGCTCGAAACACTGAAGCTTTCTTT
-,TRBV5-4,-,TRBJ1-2,CASSLLYSNYGYTF,TGTGCCAGCAGCTTACTGTACAGCAATTATGGCTACACCTTC
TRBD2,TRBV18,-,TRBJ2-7,CASSPPSGTSFYEQYF,TGTGCCAGCTCACCTCCTTCTGGGACTAGCTTCTACGAGCAGTACTTC
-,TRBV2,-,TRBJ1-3,CASSGAHSGNTIYF,TGTGCCAGCAGTGGGGCCCACTCTGGAAACACCATATATTTT
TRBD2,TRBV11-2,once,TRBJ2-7,CASSPRLAGVSYEQYF,TGTGCCAGCAGCCCTAGACTAGCGGGAGTCTCCTACGAGCAGTACTTC
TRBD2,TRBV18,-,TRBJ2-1,CASSPNVAGGRDEQFF,TGTGCCAGCTCACCAAACGTTGCGGGAGGTCGGGATGAGCAGTTCTTC
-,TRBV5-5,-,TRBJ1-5,CASSFIRRDLNSNQPQHF,TGTGCCAGCAGCTTCATCCGGAGGGACCTAAATAGCAATCAGCCCCAGCATTTT
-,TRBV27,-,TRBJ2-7,CASKFHGAAGEQYF,TGTGCCAGCAAGTTCCATGGGGCTGCGGGGGAGCAGTACTTC
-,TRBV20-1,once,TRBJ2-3,CQVGESAQYF,TGCCAGGTCGGGGAGTCTGCGCAGTATTTT
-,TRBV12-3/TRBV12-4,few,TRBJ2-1,CASSLSRGNEQFF,TGTGCCAGCAGTTTATCTAGGGGCAATGAGCAGTTCTTC
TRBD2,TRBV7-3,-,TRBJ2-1,CASSLWTSGSYSYNEQFF,TGTGCCAGCAGCTTATGGACTAGCGGGAGTTATTCCTACAATGAGCAGTTCTTC
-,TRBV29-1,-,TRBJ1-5,CSARRGSNQPQHF,TGCAGCGCCCGACGGGGGAGCAATCAGCCCCAGCATTTT
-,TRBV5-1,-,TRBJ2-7,CASSLGDGKPTGYEQYF,TGCGCCAGCAGCTTGGGAGATGGAAAACCGACAGGCTACGAGCAGTACTTC
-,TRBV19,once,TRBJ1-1,CASRKQGLGTEAFF,TGTGCCAGTAGGAAACAGGGTCTGGGCACTGAAGCTTTCTTT
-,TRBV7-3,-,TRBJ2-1,CASSLQGSDEQFF,TGTGCCAGCAGCTTACAGGGCTCGGATGAGCAGTTCTTC
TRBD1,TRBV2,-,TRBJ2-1,CASHRDREDEQFF,TGTGCCAGTCATCGGGACAGGGAAGATGAGCAGTTCTTC
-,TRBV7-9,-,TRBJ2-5,CASSLLRGSQETQYF,TGTGCCAGCAGCTTGCTCAGGGGTTCCCAAGAGACCCAGTACTTC
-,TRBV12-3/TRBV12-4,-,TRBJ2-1,CASSLEWIVPFF,TGTGCCAGCAGTTTGGAGTGGATAGTTCCGTTCTTC
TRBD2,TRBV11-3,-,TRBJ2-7,CASSLKSLAGVFDYEQYF,TGTGCCAGCAGCTTAAAGTCGTTGGCGGGAGTATTCGACTACGAGCAGTACTTC
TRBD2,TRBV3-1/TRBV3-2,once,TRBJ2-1,CASSVSGISYNEQFF,TGTGCCAGCAGCGTGAGCGGGATCTCCTACAATGAGCAGTTCTTC
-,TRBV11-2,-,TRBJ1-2,CASSLRGRGLGYGYTF,TGTGCCAGCAGCTTACGGGGCAGGGGCCTTGGTTATGGCTACACCTTC
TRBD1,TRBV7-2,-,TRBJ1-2,CASSSYRGSGYTF,TGTGCCAGCAGCTCTTACAGGGGGAGTGGGTACACCTTC
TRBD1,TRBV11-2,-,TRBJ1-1,CASSPDRGGTEAFF,TGTGCCAGCAGCCCTGACAGGGGGGGGACTGAAGCTTTCTTT
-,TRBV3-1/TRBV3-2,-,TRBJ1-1,CASSQRDTEAFF,TGTGCCAGCAGCCAGCGGGACACTGAAGCTTTCTTT
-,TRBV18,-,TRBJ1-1,CASSPVQHMNTEAFF,TGTGCCAGCTCACCGGTACAGCACATGAACACTGAAGCTTTCTTT
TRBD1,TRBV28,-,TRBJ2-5,CASSLGQGAQETQYF,TGTGCCAGCAGTTTAGGACAGGGGGCCCAAGAGACCCAGTACTTC
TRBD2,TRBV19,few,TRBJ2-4,CASTAGADKNIQYF,TGTGCCAGTACTGCGGGAGCGGACAAAAACATTCAGTACTTC
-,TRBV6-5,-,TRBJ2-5,CATPAGSGYQETQYF,TGTGCCACGCCCGCGGGTAGCGGCTACCAAGAGACCCAGTACTTC
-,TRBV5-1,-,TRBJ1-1,CASLGGANTEAFF,TGCGCCAGCCTCGGGGGAGCTAACACTGAAGCTTTCTTT
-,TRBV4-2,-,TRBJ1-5,CASSQDGGVNQPQHF,TGTGCCAGCAGCCAAGATGGAGGCGTGAATCAGCCCCAGCATTTT
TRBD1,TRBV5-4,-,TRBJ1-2,CASRRTGGATNGYTF,TGTGCCAGCAGGCGGACAGGGGGCGCAACCAATGGCTACACCTTC
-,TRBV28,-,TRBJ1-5,CASRIPSGVQPQHF,TGTGCCAGCAGGATCCCTTCCGGGGTTCAGCCCCAGCATTTT
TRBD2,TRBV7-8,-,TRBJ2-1,CASRLLAGGYNEQFF,TGTGCCAGCAGACTACTAGCGGGAGGCTACAATGAGCAGTTCTTC
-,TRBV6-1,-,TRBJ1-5,CASSGPPLGRDLNQPQHF,TGTGCCAGCAGTGGGCCCCCTTTGGGGAGGGACCTTAATCAGCCCCAGCATTTT
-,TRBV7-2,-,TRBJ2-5,CASSLPFGGGETQYF,TGTGCCAGCAGCTTACCCTTCGGCGGTGGTGAGACCCAGTACTTC
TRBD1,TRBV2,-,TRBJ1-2,CASSGPGQGLGYTF,TGTGCCAGCAGTGGTCCGGGACAGGGCCTTGGCTACACCTTC
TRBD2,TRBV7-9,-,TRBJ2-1,CASRLGLADLNEQFF,TGTGCCAGCAGGTTGGGGCTAGCGGACCTCAATGAGCAGTTCTTC
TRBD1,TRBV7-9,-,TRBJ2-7,CASSLDRGYEQYF,TGTGCCAGCAGCTTAGACAGGGGTTACGAGCAGTACTTC
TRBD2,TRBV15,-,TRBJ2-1,CATSKPSGTSGNEQFF,TGTGCCACCAGCAAACCATCCGGGACTAGCGGGAATGAGCAGTTCTTC
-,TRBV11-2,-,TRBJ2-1,CASSLQPTSQIVSYNEQFF,TGTGCCAGCAGCTTACAGCCCACTAGCCAAATTGTCTCCTACAATGAGCAGTTCTTC
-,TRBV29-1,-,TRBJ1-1,CSVVDSPPTEAFF,TGCAGCGTTGTCGACAGTCCCCCGACTGAAGCTTTCTTT
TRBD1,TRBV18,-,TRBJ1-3,CASSPQDPTRGQGHF,TGTGCCAGCTCACCGCAAGACCCGACAAGAGGACAGGGACATTTT